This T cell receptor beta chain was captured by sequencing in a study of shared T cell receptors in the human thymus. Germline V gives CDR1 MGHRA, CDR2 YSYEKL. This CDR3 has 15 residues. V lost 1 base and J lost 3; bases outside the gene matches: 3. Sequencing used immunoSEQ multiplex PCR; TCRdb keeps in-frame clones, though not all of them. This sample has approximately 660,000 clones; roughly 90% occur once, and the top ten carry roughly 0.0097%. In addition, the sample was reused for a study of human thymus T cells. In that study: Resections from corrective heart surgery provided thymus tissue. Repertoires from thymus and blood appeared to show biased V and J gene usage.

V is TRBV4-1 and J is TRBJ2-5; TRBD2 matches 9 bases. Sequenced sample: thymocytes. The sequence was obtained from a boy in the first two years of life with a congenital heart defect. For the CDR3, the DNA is TGCGCCAGCAGCCAAGTTCGACTAGCGGAAGAGACCCAGTACTTC. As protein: CASSQVRLAEETQYF.